A selection of T cell receptor beta chains follows, all from one sample in a study of T cell responses to AZD1222 COVID-19 vaccine. Profiling relied on immunoSEQ multiplex PCR, and the TCRdb table lists in-frame clones only, not all of them. The sample has some 98,000 clones; approximately 91% are singletons. The material sequenced was peripheral blood, taken on day 0 of AZD1222 vaccination. The receptor set was obtained from an adult in good health. Both conserved end residues are part of each CDR3. D genes are given only for firm matches. A row's size may be missing; if present it is once, few, many or a size class.

TRBJ2-2,TRBV5-1,.,.,CASSPLEANTGELFF,TGCGCCAGCAGCCCCCTGGAGGCCAACACCGGGGAGCTGTTTTTT
TRBJ2-3,TRBV7-2,.,TRBD2,CASSVAGTTDTQYF,TGTGCCAGCAGCGTAGCGGGGACGACAGATACGCAGTATTTT
TRBJ2-5,TRBV9,.,.,CASSVDTDQETQYF,TGTGCCAGCAGCGTAGATACAGATCAAGAGACCCAGTACTTC
TRBJ1-1,TRBV5-1,.,.,CASSLVAALANTEAFF,TGCGCCAGCAGCTTGGTGGCAGCCCTAGCCAACACTGAAGCTTTCTTT
TRBJ2-5,TRBV5-1,.,TRBD1,CASSTWTGEETQYF,TGCGCCAGCAGCACATGGACAGGGGAAGAGACCCAGTACTTC
TRBJ2-3,TRBV7-2,.,.,CASRLLYGADTQYF,TGTGCCAGCAGACTTCTATACGGGGCAGATACGCAGTATTTT
TRBJ2-5,TRBV18,.,.,CASSPLGPGIKYQETQYF,TGTGCCAGCTCACCACTCGGGCCGGGGATTAAGTACCAAGAGACCCAGTACTTC
TRBJ1-2,TRBV4-2,.,.,CASSSRAGPYGYTF,TGTGCCAGCAGCTCGCGAGCAGGGCCCTATGGCTACACCTTC
TRBJ2-1,TRBV9,few,TRBD2,CASSVVTGTSGGLNEQFF,TGTGCCAGCAGCGTAGTCACCGGGACTAGCGGGGGGCTCAATGAGCAGTTCTTC
TRBJ2-7,TRBV7-2,once,.,CASSLAKGSSYEQYF,TGTGCCAGCAGCTTAGCGAAGGGTAGCTCCTACGAGCAGTACTTC
TRBJ2-7,TRBV7-9,.,TRBD2,CATATLAGSEYF,TGTGCTACAGCGACACTAGCGGGCTCGGAGTACTTC
TRBJ1-2,TRBV10-1,.,TRBD1,CASTRQGARGYGYTF,TGCGCCAGCACCCGACAGGGGGCTCGGGGCTATGGCTACACCTTC
TRBJ2-3,TRBV30,.,TRBD2,CAWSVSQAGGSDTQYF,TGTGCCTGGAGTGTCTCCCAAGCGGGGGGTTCAGATACGCAGTATTTT
TRBJ2-3,TRBV9,.,TRBD2,CASSVGLAGATDTQYF,TGTGCCAGCAGCGTAGGCCTAGCGGGAGCCACAGATACGCAGTATTTT
TRBJ2-1,TRBV7-8,.,.,CASSLAGLAPYNEQFF,TGTGCCAGCAGCTTAGCAGGGCTAGCCCCCTACAATGAGCAGTTCTTC
TRBJ2-7,TRBV4-3,.,.,CASSQDPRSVDEQYF,TGCGCCAGCAGCCAAGATCCCCGGTCCGTTGACGAGCAGTACTTC
TRBJ2-1,TRBV11-3,few,.,CASSARETEQFF,TGTGCCAGCAGCGCCAGGGAGACTGAGCAGTTCTTC
TRBJ2-3,TRBV7-2,.,TRBD2,CASSPRLAGAGDTQYF,TGTGCCAGCAGCCCTCGACTAGCGGGGGCGGGAGATACGCAGTATTTT
TRBJ2-3,TRBV24-1,.,.,CATSDPGTDTQYF,TGTGCCACCAGTGATCCAGGCACAGATACGCAGTATTTT
TRBJ1-5,TRBV19,.,TRBD1,CASSSLGQGRQPQHF,TGTGCCAGTAGTTCGTTGGGACAGGGTCGGCAGCCCCAGCATTTT
TRBJ2-1,TRBV10-3,.,.,CAISERSNEQFF,TGTGCCATCAGTGAGCGTAGCAATGAGCAGTTCTTC
TRBJ2-7,TRBV7-9,.,.,CASSLTDYEQYF,TGTGCCAGCAGCTTAACGGACTACGAGCAGTACTTC
TRBJ1-3,TRBV30,.,.,CAWSVSGNTIYF,TGTGCCTGGAGTGTATCAGGAAACACCATATATTTT
TRBJ1-1,TRBV5-1,.,TRBD1,CASSLTGGYTEAFF,TGCGCCAGCAGCTTAACAGGGGGCTACACTGAAGCTTTCTTT
TRBJ1-1,TRBV27,.,.,CASSLSKTPRDTEAFF,TGTGCCAGCAGTTTATCGAAAACCCCCCGGGACACTGAAGCTTTCTTT
TRBJ2-3,TRBV7-2,.,TRBD2,CASSSRGLAGGPPDTQYF,TGTGCCAGCAGCTCACGGGGTTTGGCGGGGGGGCCCCCAGATACGCAGTATTTT
TRBJ1-1,TRBV25-1,.,.,CASRRDGLNTEAFF,TGTGCCAGCAGACGGGACGGTCTGAACACTGAAGCTTTCTTT
TRBJ1-5,TRBV7-9,.,TRBD1,CASSGQGRRPQHF,TGTGCCAGCAGCGGACAGGGACGGAGGCCCCAGCATTTT
TRBJ1-2,TRBV27,once,TRBD1,CAPKFSRTGGFLYGYTF,TGTGCCCCCAAGTTTAGCCGGACAGGGGGCTTCCTCTATGGCTACACCTTC
TRBJ2-1,TRBV21-1,.,.,CASLVSSSGNEQFF,TGTGCCAGCTTGGTTTCTAGCTCGGGCAATGAGCAGTTCTTC
TRBJ2-1,TRBV5-4,few,.,CASSLPLTAYNEQFF,TGTGCCAGCAGCTTGCCGCTTACAGCTTACAATGAGCAGTTCTTC
TRBJ2-7,TRBV6-5,.,.,CASSYSSASSYEQYF,TGTGCCAGCAGTTACTCGAGTGCAAGCTCCTACGAGCAGTACTTC
TRBJ1-3,TRBV10-3,.,TRBD1,CAISGGQQGNTIYF,TGTGCCATCAGTGGGGGACAGCAGGGAAACACCATATATTTT
TRBJ1-3,TRBV7-2,.,TRBD1,CASSLGGQSGNTIYF,TGTGCCAGCAGCTTAGGGGGACAGAGCGGAAACACCATATATTTT
TRBJ2-7,TRBV12-3/TRBV12-4,.,.,CASSLRPLSEQYF,TGTGCCAGCAGTTTGAGACCCCTCAGCGAGCAGTACTTC
TRBJ2-7,TRBV5-1,.,.,CASSFTRVGEQYF,TGCGCCAGCAGCTTCACGAGGGTGGGCGAGCAGTACTTC
TRBJ2-1,TRBV5-1,.,TRBD2,CASTTSGATTYNEQFF,TGCGCCAGCACGACTAGCGGGGCCACAACCTACAATGAGCAGTTCTTC
TRBJ1-4,TRBV5-1,.,.,CASSDGGSANEKLFF,TGCGCCAGCAGCGACGGCGGTTCGGCTAATGAAAAACTGTTTTTT
TRBJ1-2,TRBV10-3,.,TRBD1,CAISESKDRGTYGYTF,TGTGCCATCAGTGAGTCCAAGGACAGGGGGACCTATGGCTACACCTTC
TRBJ1-4,TRBV5-4,.,.,CASSLRQHNEKLFF,TGTGCCAGCAGCTTGCGGCAGCATAATGAAAAACTGTTTTTT
TRBJ1-2,TRBV30,few,.,CAWSPGHLDYGYTF,TGTGCCTGGAGTCCGGGACATCTTGACTATGGCTACACCTTC
TRBJ2-5,TRBV18,.,.,CASSPGRQETQYF,TGTGCCAGCTCACCAGGACGGCAAGAGACCCAGTACTTC
TRBJ2-1,TRBV7-2,.,TRBD2,CASSLRPSGGAENEQFF,TGTGCCAGCAGCCTACGACCTAGCGGGGGGGCGGAAAATGAGCAGTTCTTC
TRBJ1-6,TRBV6-5,.,TRBD1,CASRQGQRNSPLHF,TGTGCCAGCAGACAGGGACAGAGGAATTCACCCCTCCACTTT
TRBJ1-1,TRBV18,few,.,CASSPQRDTEAFF,TGTGCCAGCTCACCTCAAAGGGACACTGAAGCTTTCTTT
TRBJ1-3,TRBV5-1,once,.,CASSLQGLGNTIYF,TGCGCCAGCAGCTTACAGGGACTTGGAAACACCATATATTTT
TRBJ1-4,TRBV25-1,.,.,CASSEWGGVEKLFF,TGTGCCAGCAGTGAATGGGGGGGAGTCGAAAAACTGTTTTTT
TRBJ1-1,TRBV6-2/TRBV6-3,few,.,CASSWGYTEAFF,TGTGCCAGCAGTTGGGGGTACACTGAAGCTTTCTTT
TRBJ1-1,TRBV10-3,few,.,CAIRGGENEAFF,TGTGCCATCAGGGGTGGGGAGAATGAAGCTTTCTTT
TRBJ2-7,TRBV7-8,.,.,CASSQQGGGYEQYF,TGTGCCAGCAGCCAACAGGGAGGGGGCTACGAGCAGTACTTC